Below, one T cell receptor (beta chain) is given with its context. This clonotype was counted at least ten times. There is no known antigen for this receptor. There are no base qualities to consult, and no much larger clone falls within one base. The CDR3 numbers 16 residues from cysteine through phenylalanine. Only CDR3 DNA is held: 48 bases, read in frame from base 1. The V end loses 6 bases and the J end loses 4 bases, and a stretch of 21 bases separates them. From the germline V gene, CDR1 is SGHRS and CDR2 is YFSETQ. Reads for this sample came from an Illumina HiSeq 2500. Quantitative 5'-RACE with molecular barcodes was the method used to prepare the TCR beta libraries. The published analysis was carried out like this. A new computational method, built on a probabilistic model of VDJ rearrangement, was used to identify disease-linked TCR variants. The public reads were reanalyzed by TCRdb: fastp trimming at Q25, MiXCR alignment, in-frame beta chains only. Records with the same CDR3 protein are collapsed into one entry carrying the most frequent genes and DNA. For this entry, the V and J calls and clone size follow TCRdb and not the study's own pipeline. Recorded for this sample are tens of thousands of distinct CDR3 sequences; 4.5% to 6% of them occurred a single time. The ten largest clones add up to approximately 12% of the sample.

The data were taken from a study of CD8 T cells in ankylosing spondylitis (dated by TCRdb to about 2017). Regarding the complete study: To find TCR variants linked to disease, the study profiled T cell receptor beta repertoires in ankylosing spondylitis patients and healthy donors. The whole study cohort included 108 healthy donors and about two dozen ankylosing spondylitis patients. Peripheral blood was sampled, and synovial fluid was also collected from ankylosing spondylitis patients. Study-wide conclusions, independent of this receptor: Blood from ankylosing spondylitis patients appeared to be characterized by a TCR beta motif composed of under 10 highly homologous amino acid variants. A CD8+ phenotype was shown by the disease-linked clones, which were found at relatively low frequencies in peripheral blood. Significant enrichment of the disease-linked clones was reported in matched synovial fluid samples from ankylosing spondylitis patients. Some TCR beta motif variants had previously been reported in synovial fluid and blood of reactive arthritis patients, which suggested common disease-initiation mechanisms.

Sequencing input: blood, either unsorted or a sorted T cell fraction (not recorded which). The chain couples TRBV5-1 to TRBJ2-3; TRBD1 is a possible D gene, resting on 6 matching bases. This TCR derives from a male donor with ankylosing spondylitis or in good health (not recorded which). The sequence in DNA is TGCGCCAGCACCGACCGAAGGGGGTCCTTCTCAGATACGCAGTATTTT. Its translation is CASTDRRGSFSDTQYF.